The rows below give T cell receptor beta chains drawn from one sample of a study of shared clonotypes between healthy human individuals. Libraries were prepared by immunoSEQ multiplex PCR; TCRdb keeps only in-frame clonotypes and omits some of them. This sample carries hundreds of thousands of clones, 60% to 75% of them seen once, and the ten largest clones take roughly 1.9%. The source material was memory CD4+ T cells sorted from blood. These TCRs come from a woman aged 25-40 years in good health. Each CDR3 is given without its conserved first and last residue. A clone size is listed for some rows: how often the clone was seen (once, few, many), or a class if it is expanded.

v_call: TRBV5-1; clone_size: .; cdr3_aa: ASSWGPQGVETQY
v_call: TRBV10-1; clone_size: .; cdr3_aa: ASSDGGAGGPADTQY
v_call: TRBV27; clone_size: once; cdr3_aa: ASSKGTPMNTEAF
v_call: TRBV19; clone_size: few; cdr3_aa: ASGGQGGYGYT
v_call: TRBV29-1; clone_size: .; cdr3_aa: SVPGEGGWNEQF
v_call: TRBV2; clone_size: .; cdr3_aa: ASSESLGGTQY
v_call: TRBV18; clone_size: .; cdr3_aa: ASSLTADYGYT
v_call: TRBV10-3; clone_size: .; cdr3_aa: AISEPRGPLVEGYT
v_call: TRBV19; clone_size: .; cdr3_aa: ASSVDRITEAF
v_call: TRBV5-1; clone_size: once; cdr3_aa: ASSLYGTTSYEQY
v_call: TRBV15; clone_size: .; cdr3_aa: ATSEAGLSTDTQY
v_call: TRBV4-2; clone_size: .; cdr3_aa: ASSQDYFRGRFRYT
v_call: TRBV28; clone_size: .; cdr3_aa: ASSFGRGVYGYT
v_call: TRBV5-1; clone_size: .; cdr3_aa: ASRRDNEGEKLF
v_call: TRBV18; clone_size: .; cdr3_aa: ASRHKGLGKYEQY
v_call: TRBV18; clone_size: .; cdr3_aa: ASSPRAEYGYT
v_call: TRBV7-6; clone_size: few; cdr3_aa: ASSGYTGELF
v_call: TRBV5-1; clone_size: .; cdr3_aa: ASSSLAGGGETQY
v_call: TRBV6-5; clone_size: .; cdr3_aa: ASSSGLAGARY
v_call: TRBV27; clone_size: many; cdr3_aa: ASSLYGPGQGAYEQY
v_call: TRBV29-1; clone_size: .; cdr3_aa: SVARGGTSFLVHQETQY
v_call: TRBV19; clone_size: once; cdr3_aa: ASTRVNSNQPQH
v_call: TRBV5-4; clone_size: .; cdr3_aa: ASSPRNTDTQY
v_call: TRBV9; clone_size: .; cdr3_aa: ASSPRNSVETQY
v_call: TRBV18; clone_size: .; cdr3_aa: ASSPGTSGRPSYEQY
v_call: TRBV18; clone_size: .; cdr3_aa: ASSPPRGLATAPNEQF
v_call: TRBV21-1; clone_size: .; cdr3_aa: ASSKGGFSVSGADNQPQH
v_call: TRBV11-2; clone_size: .; cdr3_aa: ASSLAGAAGGYSGNTIY
v_call: TRBV5-6; clone_size: few; cdr3_aa: ASSTGTSSRETQY
v_call: TRBV7-9; clone_size: .; cdr3_aa: ASSSSTILYEQY
v_call: TRBV7-9; clone_size: once; cdr3_aa: ASSPAGYDYGYT
v_call: TRBV5-6; clone_size: .; cdr3_aa: ASSFYQAPDTIY
v_call: TRBV5-1; clone_size: few; cdr3_aa: ASSYGQAYEQY
v_call: TRBV23-1; clone_size: .; cdr3_aa: ASSHMTGEGYEQY
v_call: TRBV2; clone_size: few; cdr3_aa: ASSYGRGEQY
v_call: TRBV27; clone_size: .; cdr3_aa: ASRAQGQGRYEQY
v_call: TRBV9; clone_size: .; cdr3_aa: ASSARDRPSGTQY
v_call: TRBV7-9; clone_size: .; cdr3_aa: ASSSGQENTEAF
v_call: TRBV7-3; clone_size: .; cdr3_aa: ASSMDRESTEAF
v_call: TRBV2; clone_size: .; cdr3_aa: ASSANEAGELF
v_call: TRBV29-1; clone_size: .; cdr3_aa: SVVGLGIYEQF
v_call: TRBV27; clone_size: .; cdr3_aa: ASSPLRGPFEPQH
v_call: TRBV7-9; clone_size: few; cdr3_aa: ASSLFGGDYGYT
v_call: TRBV7-9; clone_size: .; cdr3_aa: ASEGTVYGYT
v_call: TRBV5-1; clone_size: few; cdr3_aa: ASSLDSSGGTFGTDTQY
v_call: TRBV18; clone_size: .; cdr3_aa: ASSKSRGTKETQY
v_call: TRBV28; clone_size: .; cdr3_aa: ASSGIYSNQPQH
v_call: TRBV7-6; clone_size: .; cdr3_aa: ASSFQSRVSTDTQY
v_call: TRBV29-1; clone_size: .; cdr3_aa: SVEGRLDNEQF
v_call: TRBV4-1; clone_size: .; cdr3_aa: ASSDPLRDRDHEQY
v_call: TRBV7-2; clone_size: .; cdr3_aa: ASSIAGGNQYEQY
v_call: TRBV2; clone_size: .; cdr3_aa: ASSESDRRGYT
v_call: TRBV28; clone_size: .; cdr3_aa: ASRPGQGYGYT
v_call: TRBV7-8; clone_size: .; cdr3_aa: ASSPRQGGTEAF
v_call: TRBV19; clone_size: .; cdr3_aa: ASSIGRNNQPQH